The 13 T cell receptor beta chains below were found in one sample sequenced in a study of control samples from healthy donors and cancer patients. This table comes from immunoSEQ multiplex PCR, and its TCRdb copy is limited to in-frame clones, with some not included. Altogether 120,000 to 150,000 clones are present, 90% to 95% being singletons, with the ten largest covering about an eighth. The sequencing sample was made of blood. These receptors originate from a man between 35 and 55 years old in good health.

V gene TRBV5-6 combines with J gene TRBJ2-4; 9 bases fit TRBD1. The V gene end was trimmed by 4 bases and the J gene end by 4 bases; junction bases not matched to a gene: 6. The CDR3 has 15 residues. The germline gives CDR1 SGHDT, CDR2 YYEEEE. The CDR3 region is CASSTVGTGKNIQYF. The CDR3 DNA reads as TGTGCCAGCAGCACGGTGGGGACAGGGAAAAACATTCAGTACTTC.

This chain joins TRBV3-1 (or the pseudogene TRBV3-2) and TRBJ1-6; no clear D. Germline CDR1 is LGHDT and CDR2 is YNNKEL (reference sequence). The CDR3 is made up of 17 amino acids. Trimming cost V 6 bases and J 11 bases, with 26 bases left between them. This CDR3 reads CASRKNPTRGGVTPLHF. The CDR3 DNA follows: TGTGCCAGCAGAAAAAATCCTACCCGGGGTGGGGTAACACCCCTCCACTTT.

The CDR3 reads CASSLFVSGETQYF. For the CDR3, the DNA is TGTGCCAGCAGCTTATTTGTCTCGGGAGAGACCCAGTACTTC. The J gene is TRBJ2-5, the V gene TRBV7-2, with D unclear. Germline V gene lookup returns CDR1 SGHTA and CDR2 FQGNSA. The germline V and J ends were trimmed by 2 bases and 4 bases, with 11 bases remaining between them. This CDR3 has 14 residues.

The chain employs TRBV6-5 and TRBJ2-7; D gene uncertain. Germline lookup yields CDR1 MNHEY and CDR2 SVGAGI. The V gene lost 7 bases and the J gene lost 3 bases, with 7 bases spanning the gap. This CDR3 contains 11 residues. The CDR3 DNA follows: TGTGCCAGCACCGACCGCTACGAGCAGTACTTC. It translates to CASTDRYEQYF.

The chain uses TRBV29-1 and TRBJ2-7; 8 bases are a match to TRBD2. Germline values: CDR1 SQVTM, CDR2 ANQGSEA. V lost 6 bases and J lost 6; bases outside the gene matches: 7. The CDR3 runs to 12 residues. CDR3 protein: CSVDRGGAEQYF. The CDR3, as DNA: TGCAGCGTGGACCGGGGGGGTGCCGAGCAGTACTTC.

The CDR3 loop reads CASSYTGTGGYEQYF. DNA for the CDR3: TGTGCCAGCAGCTATACCGGGACAGGGGGCTACGAGCAGTACTTC. The chain uses TRBV9 and TRBJ2-7; 11 bases match TRBD1. Germline V gene data show CDR1 as SGDLS and CDR2 as YYNGEE. The CDR3 has 15 amino acids. J gave up 3 bases and V 4 bases, and 6 bases lay outside the gene matches.

This clone appeared a single time. The J gene is TRBJ1-2, the V gene TRBV14, with TRBD1 matching over 7 bases. Germline-derived CDR1 and CDR2 are SGHDN and FVKESK. V lost 5 bases to trimming and J lost 4 bases; unmatched junction nucleotides: 10. The CDR3 has 15 amino acids. The CDR3 region has the DNA TGTGCCAGCAGCGATCGACAGGGAACCCTCTATGGCTACACCTTC. This gives the protein CASSDRQGTLYGYTF.

This clone was detected only once. The genes are TRBV27 and TRBJ2-1; D ambiguous. The CDR3 covers 13 residues. With 2 bases removed from V and 7 bases from J, the gap between germline ends came to 9 bases. Germline V gene lookup returns CDR1 MNHEY and CDR2 SMNVEV (reference sequence). The CDR3 loop reads CASSLGVSNEQFF. CDR3 coding DNA: TGTGCCAGCAGTTTAGGGGTCTCTAATGAGCAGTTCTTC.

The chain recombines TRBV14 with TRBJ1-6; TRBD1 aligns across 7 bases. The J segment lost 9 bases and the V segment lost 4 bases, leaving 9 bases of the junction unmatched. CDR3 size: 15 residues. CDR1 SGHDN and CDR2 FVKESK come from the germline V gene. This CDR3 reads CASSPPGQWGSPLHF. In DNA, the CDR3 is TGTGCCAGCAGCCCCCCGGGACAGTGGGGTTCACCCCTCCACTTT.

The chain uses TRBV5-5 and TRBJ2-7; D is perhaps TRBD1 (6 bases). V lost 3 bases, J lost 4 bases, and 23 bases lay in between. The CDR3 has 17 residues. The germline V gene encodes CDR1 SGHKS and CDR2 YYEKEE (reference sequence). Written as DNA, the CDR3 is TGTGCCAGCAGCTCAAAGCAACGTAACAGGGAAAGTTACGAGCAGTACTTC. Amino acid sequence: CASSSKQRNRESYEQYF. Based on the CDR3 plus reference TRBV5-5 and TRBJ2-7, the full variable domain is DAGVTQSPTHLIKTRGQQVTLRCSPISGHKSVSWYQQVLGQGPQFIFQYYEKEERGRGNFPDRFSARQFPNYSSELNVNALLLGDSALYLCASSSKQRNRESYEQYFGPGTRLTVT.

This chain uses TRBV3-1 (or the pseudogene TRBV3-2) with TRBJ1-6; 8 positions match TRBD1. After removal of 0 bases from V and 0 bases from J, the junction contained 13 bases not matched to a gene. The germline gives CDR1 LGHDT, CDR2 YNNKEL (reference sequence). This CDR3 has 21 amino acids. In DNA form, the CDR3 reads TGTGCCAGCAGCCAAGAATATGGTTGGGGGGACAGGAGCTCCTATAATTCACCCCTCCACTTT. Protein: CASSQEYGWGDRSSYNSPLHF.

The gene calls are TRBV11-2 and TRBJ2-7, with a weak D call TRBD2 (5 bases). This CDR3 has 14 residues. Germline V CDR1 and CDR2: SGHAT, FQNNGV. Trimming removed 2 bases from V and 0 bases from J, with 8 bases in between. CDR3 region: CASSLSLASYEQYF. The CDR3, as DNA: TGTGCCAGCAGCTTATCCCTAGCCTCCTACGAGCAGTACTTC. Full variable domain (remainder filled in from reference TRBV11-2 and TRBJ2-7): EAGVAQSPRYKIIEKRQSVAFWCNPISGHATLYWYQQILGQGPKLLIQFQNNGVVDDSQLPKDRFSAERLKGVDSTLKIQPAKLEDSAVYLCASSLSLASYEQYFGPGTRLTVT.

This clone has a single count. The chain employs TRBV24-1 and TRBJ2-5; the D gene could be TRBD1 or TRBD2 (6 bases each). Germline V gene lookup returns CDR1 KGHDR and CDR2 SFDVKD. The CDR3 has 14 amino acids. V was trimmed by 3 bases and J by 5 bases, leaving 12 bases between them. The CDR3 spells CATSDTGGGETQYF. The CDR3 bases are TGTGCCACCAGTGATACCGGGGGCGGTGAGACCCAGTACTTC.